This T cell receptor (beta chain) derives from a study of technical replicates of blood from a few donors (dated by TCRdb to between 2016 and 2019). Trimming removed 2 bases from V and 3 bases from J, leaving 15 bases between the germline ends. The CDR3 contains 16 residues, cysteine and phenylalanine counted. The DNA shown is the 48-base CDR3, in frame from base 1. Taken from the germline V gene, the CDR1 and CDR2 loops are SGDLS and YYNGEE. To prepare the library, the immunoSEQ multiplex PCR assay was applied. The immuneACCESS repertoire file appears here via TCRdb, limited to in-frame rearrangements. These files lack a portion of the clones; in checked studies, under half of the deficit traces to unresolved V genes, and the cause of the others is not known. This sample gives tens of thousands of clones in total; about 97% of them show up just once. Jointly, the top ten make up approximately 0.18% of the sample.

This clone was seen just once. The antigen it binds to is not known. Qualities for individual bases were not recorded, and no much larger clone is one base off. The clonotype was recovered from a human donor in good health. The specimen was T cells isolated from PBMCs. The rearrangement joined TRBV9 to TRBJ1-5; TRBD1 might be the D gene, on 6 matching bases. CDR3 protein: CASSVTGNDPNQPQHF. In nucleotides, the sequence is TGTGCCAGCAGCGTGACAGGAAACGACCCCAATCAGCCCCAGCATTTT.